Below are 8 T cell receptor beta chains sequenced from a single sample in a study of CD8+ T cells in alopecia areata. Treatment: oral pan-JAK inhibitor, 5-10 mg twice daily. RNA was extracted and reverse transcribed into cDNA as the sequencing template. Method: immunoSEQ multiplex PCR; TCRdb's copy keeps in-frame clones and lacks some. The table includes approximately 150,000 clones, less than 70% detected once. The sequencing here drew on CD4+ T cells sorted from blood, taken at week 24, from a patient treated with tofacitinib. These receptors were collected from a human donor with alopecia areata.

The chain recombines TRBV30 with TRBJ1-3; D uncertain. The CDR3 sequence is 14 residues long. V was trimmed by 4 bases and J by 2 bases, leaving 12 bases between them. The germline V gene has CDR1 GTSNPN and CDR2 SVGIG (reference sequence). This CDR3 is CAWTEGTTGNTIYF. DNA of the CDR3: TGTGCCTGGACGGAGGGAACTACTGGAAACACCATATATTTT. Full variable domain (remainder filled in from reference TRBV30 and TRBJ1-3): SQTIHQWPATLVQPVGSPLSLECTVEGTSNPNLYWYRQAAGRGLQLLFYSVGIGQISSEVPQNLSASRPQDRQFILSSKKLLLSDSGFYLCAWTEGTTGNTIYFGEGSWLTVV.

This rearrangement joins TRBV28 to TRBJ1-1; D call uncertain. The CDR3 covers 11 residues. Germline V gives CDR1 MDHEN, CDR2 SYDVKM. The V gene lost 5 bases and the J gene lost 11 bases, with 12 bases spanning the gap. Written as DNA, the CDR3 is TGTGCCAGCAGTCCCGCGGTCGTGGCTTTCTTT. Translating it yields CASSPAVVAFF.

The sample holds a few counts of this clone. CDR3 loop: CASSLTDGDTQYF. The CDR3 DNA sequence: TGCGCCAGCAGCTTAACAGACGGAGATACGCAGTATTTT. V is TRBV5-1 and J is TRBJ2-3; D gene unclear. Germline V gives CDR1 SGHRS, CDR2 YFSETQ. The CDR3 loop spans 13 amino acids. Trimming took off 2 bases at V and 5 bases at J, with 9 bases between the two ends.

The CDR3 DNA follows: TGTGCCTGGAGTTGGGATTTGACTGAAGCTTTCTTT. Amino acid sequence: CAWSWDLTEAFF. V usage is TRBV30 and J usage is TRBJ1-1; D is uncertain. V was clipped by 2 bases and J by 5 bases, with 9 bases between them. CDR1 is GTSNPN, CDR2 SVGIG, per germline (reference sequence). The CDR3 contains 12 residues.

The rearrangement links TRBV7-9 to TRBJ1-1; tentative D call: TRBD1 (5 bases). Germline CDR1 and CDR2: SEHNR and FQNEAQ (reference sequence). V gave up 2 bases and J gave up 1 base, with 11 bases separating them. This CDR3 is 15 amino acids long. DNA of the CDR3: TGTGCCAGCAGCTTAACTCCGACAGCGAACACTGAAGCTTTCTTT. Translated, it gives CASSLTPTANTEAFF.

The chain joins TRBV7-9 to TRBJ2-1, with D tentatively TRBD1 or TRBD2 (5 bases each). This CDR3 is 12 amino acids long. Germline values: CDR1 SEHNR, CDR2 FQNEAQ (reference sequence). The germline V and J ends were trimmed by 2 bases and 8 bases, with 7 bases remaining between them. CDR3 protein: CASSLMGDEQFF. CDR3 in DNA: TGTGCCAGCAGCTTAATGGGGGATGAGCAGTTCTTC. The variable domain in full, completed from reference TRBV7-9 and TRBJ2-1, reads DTGVSQNPRHKITKRGQNVTFRCDPISEHNRLYWYRQTLGQGPEFLTYFQNEAQLEKSRLLSDRFSAERPKGSFSTLEIQRTEQGDSAMYLCASSLMGDEQFFGPGTRLTVL.

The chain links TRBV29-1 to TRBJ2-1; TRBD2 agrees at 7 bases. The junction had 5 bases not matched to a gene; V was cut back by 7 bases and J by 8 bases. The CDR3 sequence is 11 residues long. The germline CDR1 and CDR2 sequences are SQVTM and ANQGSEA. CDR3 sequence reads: CSAGGGDEQFF. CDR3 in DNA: TGCAGCGCGGGGGGAGGCGATGAGCAGTTCTTC.

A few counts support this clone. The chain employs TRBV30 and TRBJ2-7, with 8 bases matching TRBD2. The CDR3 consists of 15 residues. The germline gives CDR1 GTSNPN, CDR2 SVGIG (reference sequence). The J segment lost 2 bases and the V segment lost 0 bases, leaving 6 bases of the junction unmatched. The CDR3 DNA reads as TGTGCCTGGAGTGTACGGGGGGGCCCTCCCTACGAGCAGTACTTC. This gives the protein CAWSVRGGPPYEQYF.